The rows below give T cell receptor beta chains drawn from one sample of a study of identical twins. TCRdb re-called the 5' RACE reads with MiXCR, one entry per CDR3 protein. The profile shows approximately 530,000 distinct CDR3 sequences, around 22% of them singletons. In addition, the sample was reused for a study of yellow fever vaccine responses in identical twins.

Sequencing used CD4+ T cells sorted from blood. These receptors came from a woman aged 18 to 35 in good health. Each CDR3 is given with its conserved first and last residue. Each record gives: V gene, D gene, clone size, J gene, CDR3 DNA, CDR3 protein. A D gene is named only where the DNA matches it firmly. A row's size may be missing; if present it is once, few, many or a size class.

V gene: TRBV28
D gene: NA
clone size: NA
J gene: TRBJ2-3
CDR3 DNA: TGTGCCAGCAGTCAAATGCCGGCAGGTACGCAGTATTTT
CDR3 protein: CASSQMPAGTQYF

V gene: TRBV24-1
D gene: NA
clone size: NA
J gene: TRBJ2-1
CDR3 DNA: TGTGCCACCAGTGATTGGCGGCAGGTCGGGGACAATGAGCAGTTCTTC
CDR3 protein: CATSDWRQVGDNEQFF

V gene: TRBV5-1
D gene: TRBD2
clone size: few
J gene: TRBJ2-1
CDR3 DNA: TGCGCCAGCAGACCCGGGACTAGCGGTTCGTTAAGCTCCTACAATGAGCAGTTCTTC
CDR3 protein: CASRPGTSGSLSSYNEQFF

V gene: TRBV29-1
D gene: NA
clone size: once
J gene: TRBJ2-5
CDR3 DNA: TGCAGCGTTTCGGGACAAAAAGAGACCCAGTACTTC
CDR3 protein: CSVSGQKETQYF

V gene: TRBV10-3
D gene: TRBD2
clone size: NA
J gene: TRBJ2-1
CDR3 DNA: TGTGCCATCACTAGCGGGAGCCGCAATGAGCAGTTCTTC
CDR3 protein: CAITSGSRNEQFF

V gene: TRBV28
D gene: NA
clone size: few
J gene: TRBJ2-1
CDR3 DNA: TGTGCCAGCAGTTCCCCGCAATATGAGCAGTTCTTC
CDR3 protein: CASSSPQYEQFF

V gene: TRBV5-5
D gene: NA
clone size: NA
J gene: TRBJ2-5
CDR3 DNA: TGTGCCAGCAGCCGTCCTATGGGACTGCAACAAGAGACCCAGTACTTC
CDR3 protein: CASSRPMGLQQETQYF

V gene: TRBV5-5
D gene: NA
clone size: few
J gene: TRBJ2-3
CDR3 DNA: TGTGCCAGCAGCCCTCTGACTAGTACAGATACGCAGTATTTT
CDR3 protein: CASSPLTSTDTQYF

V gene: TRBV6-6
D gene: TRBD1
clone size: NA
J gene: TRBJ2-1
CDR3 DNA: TGTGCCAGCAGGCAGACAGGGGTCAATGAGCAGTTCTTC
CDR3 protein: CASRQTGVNEQFF

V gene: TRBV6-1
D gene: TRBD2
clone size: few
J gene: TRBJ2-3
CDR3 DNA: TGTGCCAGCAGTGAAACTAGCGGGGGGGCTTGGAGCACAGATACGCAGTATTTT
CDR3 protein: CASSETSGGAWSTDTQYF

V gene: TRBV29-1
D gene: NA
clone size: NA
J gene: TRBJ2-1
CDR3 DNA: TGCAGCGTTGAAGATAGCGTTGAGCAGTTCTTC
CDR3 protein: CSVEDSVEQFF

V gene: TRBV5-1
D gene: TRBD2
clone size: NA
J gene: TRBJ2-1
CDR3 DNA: TGCGCCAGCAGCTTGGATGCGGGAGGGCCTAGTGAGCAGTTCTTC
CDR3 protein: CASSLDAGGPSEQFF

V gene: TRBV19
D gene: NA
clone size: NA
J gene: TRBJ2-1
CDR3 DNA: TGTGCCAGTAGTATCTCCGGGATTTTTAGCAATGAGCAGTTCTTC
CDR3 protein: CASSISGIFSNEQFF

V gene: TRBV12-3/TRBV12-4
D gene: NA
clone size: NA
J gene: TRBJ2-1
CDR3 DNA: TGTGCCAGCAGGTCCCAAGAAACAAATGAGCAGTTCTTC
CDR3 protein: CASRSQETNEQFF

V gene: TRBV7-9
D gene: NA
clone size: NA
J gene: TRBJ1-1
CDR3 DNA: TGTGCCAGCAGCCCTTTAGACACTGAAGCTTTCTTT
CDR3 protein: CASSPLDTEAFF

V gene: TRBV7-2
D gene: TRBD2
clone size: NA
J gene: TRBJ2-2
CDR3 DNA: TGTGCCAGCAGCCAGAGGGCGGGACTAATGGGGGAGCTGTTTTTT
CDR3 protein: CASSQRAGLMGELFF

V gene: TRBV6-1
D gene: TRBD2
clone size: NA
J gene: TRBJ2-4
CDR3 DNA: TGTGCCAGCCGGTCAACGGCCAGCGGGAAGGCTAAAAACATTCAGTACTTC
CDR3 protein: CASRSTASGKAKNIQYF

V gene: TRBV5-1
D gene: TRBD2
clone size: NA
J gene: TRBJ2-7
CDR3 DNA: TGCGCCAGCAGCTTGGAGGCTAGCGGGAGGAACGAGCAGTACTTC
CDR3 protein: CASSLEASGRNEQYF

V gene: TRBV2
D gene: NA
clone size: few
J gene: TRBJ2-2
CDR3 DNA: TGTGCCAGCAGGGACTACAACACCGGGGAGCTGTTTTTT
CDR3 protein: CASRDYNTGELFF

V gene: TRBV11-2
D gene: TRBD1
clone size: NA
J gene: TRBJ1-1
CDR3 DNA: TGTGCCAGCAGCCCAGGGCAGGGGGCGACCACTGAAGCTTTCTTT
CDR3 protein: CASSPGQGATTEAFF

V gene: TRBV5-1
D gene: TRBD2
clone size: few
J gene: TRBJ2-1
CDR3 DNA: TGCGCCAGCAGCATCGGGACTAGCAGTTACAATGAGCAGTTCTTC
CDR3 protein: CASSIGTSSYNEQFF

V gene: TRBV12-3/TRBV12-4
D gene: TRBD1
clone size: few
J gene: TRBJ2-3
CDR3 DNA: TGTGCCAGCAGCGACAGGGGGCCCGAAGTCCCAGTGGCGTATTTT
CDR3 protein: CASSDRGPEVPVAYF